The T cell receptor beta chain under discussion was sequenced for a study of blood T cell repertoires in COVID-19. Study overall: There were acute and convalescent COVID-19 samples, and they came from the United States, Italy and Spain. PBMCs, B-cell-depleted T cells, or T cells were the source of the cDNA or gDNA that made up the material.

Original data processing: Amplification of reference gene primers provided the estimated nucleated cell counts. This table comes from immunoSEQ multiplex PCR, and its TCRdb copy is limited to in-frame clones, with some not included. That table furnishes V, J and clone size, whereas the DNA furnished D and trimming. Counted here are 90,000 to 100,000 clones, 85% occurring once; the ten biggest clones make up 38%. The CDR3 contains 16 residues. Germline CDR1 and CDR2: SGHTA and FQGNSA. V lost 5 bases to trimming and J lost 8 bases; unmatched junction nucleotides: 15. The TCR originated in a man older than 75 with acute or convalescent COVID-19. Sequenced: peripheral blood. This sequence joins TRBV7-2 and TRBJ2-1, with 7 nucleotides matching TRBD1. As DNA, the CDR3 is TGTGCCAGCAGCCGCGAACAACTGACAGGGACCGATGAGCAGTTCTTC. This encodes CASSREQLTGTDEQFF.